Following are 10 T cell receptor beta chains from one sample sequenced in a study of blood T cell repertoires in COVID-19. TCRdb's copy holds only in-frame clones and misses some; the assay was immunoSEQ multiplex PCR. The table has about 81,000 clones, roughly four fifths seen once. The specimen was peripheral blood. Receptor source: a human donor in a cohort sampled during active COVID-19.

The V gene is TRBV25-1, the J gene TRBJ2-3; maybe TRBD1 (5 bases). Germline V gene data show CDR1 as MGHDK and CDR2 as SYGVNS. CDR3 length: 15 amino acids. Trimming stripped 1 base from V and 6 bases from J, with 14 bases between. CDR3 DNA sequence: TGTGCCAGCAGTGAATCTGGACACCCCAGGGATACGCAGTATTTT. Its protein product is CASSESGHPRDTQYF.

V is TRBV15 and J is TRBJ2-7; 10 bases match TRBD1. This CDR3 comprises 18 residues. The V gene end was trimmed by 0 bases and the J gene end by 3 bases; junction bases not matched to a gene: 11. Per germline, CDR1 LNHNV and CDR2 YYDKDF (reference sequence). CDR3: CATSRDRVGQGQGYEQYF. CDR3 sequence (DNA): TGTGCCACCAGCAGAGACCGGGTGGGACAGGGGCAGGGCTACGAGCAGTACTTC.

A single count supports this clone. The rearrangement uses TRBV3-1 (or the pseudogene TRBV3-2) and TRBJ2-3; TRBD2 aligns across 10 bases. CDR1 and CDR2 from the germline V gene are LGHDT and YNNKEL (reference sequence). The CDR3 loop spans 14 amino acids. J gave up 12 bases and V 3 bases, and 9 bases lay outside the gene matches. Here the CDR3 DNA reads TGTGCCAGCAGCCATGGGGCTAGCGGGGGTTCCCAGTATTTT. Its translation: CASSHGASGGSQYF.

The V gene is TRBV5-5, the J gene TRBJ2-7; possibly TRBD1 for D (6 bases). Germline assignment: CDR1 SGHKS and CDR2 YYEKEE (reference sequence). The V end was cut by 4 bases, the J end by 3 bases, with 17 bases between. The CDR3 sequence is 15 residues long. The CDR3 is CASSRTVQTGYEQYF. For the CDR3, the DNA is TGTGCCAGCAGCCGGACAGTCCAAACGGGCTACGAGCAGTACTTC.

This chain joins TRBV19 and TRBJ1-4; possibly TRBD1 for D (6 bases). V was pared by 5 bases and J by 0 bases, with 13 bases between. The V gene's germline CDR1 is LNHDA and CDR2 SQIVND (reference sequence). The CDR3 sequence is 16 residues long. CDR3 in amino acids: CASSHGQSTTNEKLFF. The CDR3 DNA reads TGTGCCAGTAGTCACGGACAGAGCACAACTAATGAAAAACTGTTTTTT.

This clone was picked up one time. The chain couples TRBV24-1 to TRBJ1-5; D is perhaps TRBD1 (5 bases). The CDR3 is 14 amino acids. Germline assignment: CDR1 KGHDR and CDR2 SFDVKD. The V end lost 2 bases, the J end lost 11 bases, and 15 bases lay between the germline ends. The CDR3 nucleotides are TGTGCCACCAGTGATTCGGACACCGCTAGGGCCCAGCATTTT. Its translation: CATSDSDTARAQHF.

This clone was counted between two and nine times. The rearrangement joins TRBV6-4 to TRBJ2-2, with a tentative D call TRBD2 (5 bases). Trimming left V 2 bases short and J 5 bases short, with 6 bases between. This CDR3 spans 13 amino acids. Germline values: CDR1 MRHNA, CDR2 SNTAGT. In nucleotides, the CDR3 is TGTGCCAGCAGTGACGAGGGAACCGGGGAGCTGTTTTTT. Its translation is CASSDEGTGELFF.

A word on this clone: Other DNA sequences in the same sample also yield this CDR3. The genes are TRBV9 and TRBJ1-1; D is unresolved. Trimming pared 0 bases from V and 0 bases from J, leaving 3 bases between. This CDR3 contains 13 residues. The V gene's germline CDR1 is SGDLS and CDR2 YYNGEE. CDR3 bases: TGTGCCAGCAGCGTAGCAGTGAACACTGAAGCTTTCTTT. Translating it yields CASSVAVNTEAFF.

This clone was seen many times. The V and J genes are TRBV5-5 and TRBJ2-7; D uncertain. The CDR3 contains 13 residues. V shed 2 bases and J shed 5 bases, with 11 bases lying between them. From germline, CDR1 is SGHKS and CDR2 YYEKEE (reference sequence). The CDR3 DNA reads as TGTGCCAGCAGCTTTAGCCCACATAACGAGCAGTACTTC. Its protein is CASSFSPHNEQYF.

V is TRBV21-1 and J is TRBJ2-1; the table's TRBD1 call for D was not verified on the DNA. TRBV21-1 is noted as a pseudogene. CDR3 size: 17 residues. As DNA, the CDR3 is TGTGCCAGCAGCTCAAGACAGGGTCTCATTTCAATCAATGAGCAGTTCTTC. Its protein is CASSSRQGLISINEQFF.